This record covers a single T cell receptor (beta chain). This clone has only a few counts. What this receptor recognizes is not known. It has no much larger one-base neighbor in the sample; base qualities were not kept. The cohort comprised more than 550 healthy bone marrow donors. At the time of sampling, every cohort member was nominally healthy, though immune exposures that went unrecorded were likely present. The donor tested CMV seropositive, placing the donor among the 290 or so seropositive members of the cohort. Every donor gave a peripheral blood sample, and the peripheral blood mononuclear cells from that sample were used for TCR beta sequencing. Genomic DNA extraction from the blood cell samples was performed with the Qiagen DNeasy Blood Extraction Kit. Spanning cysteine to phenylalanine, the CDR3 consists of 15 amino acids. Kept here is only the CDR3 DNA, which spans 45 bases and is read in frame from base 1. CDR1 is given as MGHRA and CDR2 as YSYEKL, both from the germline V gene. V is shortened by 3 bases, J by 1 base, and the region joining them spans 13 bases.

This sample is part of a study of cytomegalovirus exposure and HLA in healthy donors (dated 2017 in TCRdb). About the investigation overall: An earlier analysis of several hundred of the donors reported about 300 Gb of sequence data and approximately 120 million unique TCR beta sequences obtained from about 170 million T cells. About 280 gigabases of sequencing data and 91 million or so unique TCR sequences made up an early release that covered several hundred HLA-typed donors. The genetic ancestry cluster associated with self-reported Caucasian donors included over 65% of the roughly 400 genotyped donors. The study aimed to test whether cataloging public T cell receptors could reveal signatures of past pathogen exposure. Using immunosequencing, the study profiled T cell repertoires from 500 to 800 subjects and related those repertoires to cytomegalovirus serostatus. Along with the roughly 610-subject first cohort, a separate validation cohort of over a hundred different subjects was used. To predict cytomegalovirus infection status, the study brought together high-throughput TCR immunosequencing, statistical association of individual TCRs with disease status, and machine learning. In a later analysis, previously published TCR beta repertoires from 550 to 700 donors were re-analyzed and high-resolution HLA genotyping was added so that TCR occurrence patterns could be studied. Rather than drawing on any new phenotypic data, the later analysis identified candidate immune exposures from TCR beta sequences and the way those sequences occurred across donors. In an earlier analysis of 550 to 700 of the donors, high-throughput TCR beta sequencing was used to judge whether each TCR beta V gene segment behaved as functional or pseudogenic. Donor age, sex, ethnicity and CMV serostatus were compiled alongside the repertoire data. A later genetic analysis took genome-wide SNP genotypes for about three fifths of the 666 donors and used that subset as a discovery cohort. Every discovery cohort repertoire had been produced on one sequencing platform. Both class I and class II loci were covered by HLA typing, at four-digit resolution. The number of donors typed differed by locus, with about 629-630 for A, B, C, DRB1 and DQB1, 522 for DQA1, 600 to 610 for DPA1, and some 440 for DPB1. Five DR-DQ haplotypes were treated as single units for association and clustering because of strong linkage in the cohort. On average, 235,054 unique TCR beta nucleotide sequences were sequenced per donor among more than 350 genotyped donors of the cohort, with 15% to 20% of those sequences being non-productive. The investigation overall reported the following: The study gave a list of some 150 TCR beta chains associated with cytomegalovirus. A further reported finding was that TCR beta sequences accurately predicted the HLA-A and HLA-B alleles for most subjects in the first cohort. In a later analysis, HLA-associated TCR beta chains were found to be more clonally expanded and to have lower generation probabilities than equally common non-associated chains. Sequencing depth was assumed to be roughly uniform across donors in the presence/absence analyses, though that assumption may not hold. Linkage disequilibrium might explain the correlated functional status among segregating V segments, but an unknown experimental factor could not be excluded. An earlier analysis of 587 of the donors showed that most TCR beta V segments appeared in productive rearrangements either about 87% or about 30% of the time, which broadly matched IMGT annotations. Across donors, most TCR sequences were observed very rarely, whereas some public TCRs were present in many individuals. The authors suggested that the approach could potentially be extended to other disease states and immunological phenotypes. When HLA alleles, especially DR and DQ, strongly co-occurred, attributing TCR associations to individual alleles was difficult. This cohort had only TCR beta chains sequenced, and the lack of alpha or paired-chain data limited which features could be detected. In a later analysis, several top co-occurrence clusters were reported to appear linked to parvovirus B19, influenza, CMV and Epstein-Barr virus. In a later genetic analysis, fewer N-insertions in productive TCRs were reported among donors in an Asian-associated ancestry cluster than the roughly 700-donor mean. In both the original and validation cohorts, the classifier was reported to diagnose cytomegalovirus status with high specificity and sensitivity. According to a later analysis, TCR association rates differed among HLA loci, with DRB1 alleles showing the most associated TCRs and HLA-C alleles showing the fewest. Roughly 17 rarely observed V segments, including chromosome 9 orphons, were excluded from the earlier analysis of some 590 of the donors because counts were too low. Because the 87-base-pair reads could not distinguish some IMGT-functional V segments, including TRBV6-2 and TRBV6-3, those segments were excluded. According to a later analysis, most CMV-associated TCR beta chains appeared to be HLA-restricted, and the HLA associations seemed to be driven largely by CMV exposure. At a false discovery rate of 0.05, a later analysis linked around 15,000 TCR beta sequences to specific HLA alleles. CMV serostatus was the only immune exposure information available for the cohort. A few of the identified cytomegalovirus-associated TCR beta chains were confirmed in vitro to be specific for cytomegalovirus antigens. An association between a missense DCLRE1C variant and V-gene and J-gene trimming of TCR beta chains was found in a later genetic analysis and replicated in an independent cohort. Because some donors lacked HLA typing at each locus, the association tests relied only on the typed subset. The sequencing pipeline was judged likely to have produced a cluster of highly shared sequence variants as a technical artifact.

To prepare the library, the immunoSEQ multiplex PCR assay was applied. For the multiplex PCR, a mixture combining 60 forward primers for TCR Vbeta segments and 13 reverse primers for TCR Jbeta segments was used. The CDR3 region of rearranged TCR beta genes was amplified from genomic DNA with a multiplex PCR assay. On the Illumina HiSeq System, the amplified TCR beta libraries were sequenced as 87-base-pair reads. The paper's processing steps were these. Across the roughly 640 repertoires, a later analysis counted 75 million to 90 million unique TCR beta chains, around 11 million of which were shared by at least two donors. Raw reads were error-corrected and collapsed into unique sequences with a nearest-neighbor algorithm that merged closely related sequences to remove PCR and sequencing errors. V, D and J gene segments were assigned by aligning CDR3 sequences to IMGT reference sequences. For a sequence to be retained, a match of at least six nucleotides to both a V gene segment and a J gene segment was required. Rearrangements were classified as productive when the CDR3 lacked stop codons and remained in frame with V and J, and all other rearrangements were classified as non-productive. Following IMGT convention, CDR3 was defined as the stretch from the second conserved V-encoded cysteine up to the conserved J-encoded phenylalanine. The earlier analysis of more than 450 of the donors excluded sequences that lacked an unambiguous match to a single V gene segment. An earlier analysis of 500 to 700 of the donors classified V segments as functional when productive rearrangements were above 56.7% and as segregating when the standard deviation between donors was above 5%. A statistical classification framework was built to diagnose cytomegalovirus status from the catalog of TCR beta chain sequences. In a later analysis, TCR nucleotide sequences were compared against IMGT/GENE-DB human TR gene sequences so that V and J genes could be assigned. Using the TCRdist pipeline, a later analysis assigned CDR3 sequences along with most-parsimonious VDJ recombination scenarios. In a later analysis, every TCR beta chain was defined by the combination of its CDR3 amino acid sequence and its V-gene family, and reads without a unique V-gene family were dropped. As a way to deal with suspected cross-contamination and a sequencing artifact, a later analysis dropped 500 to 700 nucleotide sequences that were highly shared and had low generation probability. In a later analysis, a clonal expansion index for each public chain was calculated from normalized within-repertoire ranks of inferred template counts. In a later analysis, generation probabilities were computed with a VDJ recombination model fitted to out-of-frame rearrangements, and the resulting probabilities were checked against IGoR. In a later analysis, hypergeometric tests were used to score TCR-TCR, TCR-HLA and TCR-CMV co-occurrence, with a repertoire-size bias correction applied to TCR pairs. A later analysis estimated false discovery rates by permuting HLA or CMV assignments 20 times. In a later analysis, co-occurring TCRs were grouped with DBSCAN, and TCRdist sequence similarity was added when clustering was performed within HLA-allele-positive subsets. Repertoires with fewer than 30,000 or more than 120,000 public chains were left out of co-occurrence clustering, as were five repertoires with anomalous nucleotide sharing. TCRdb's version of the immuneACCESS table is confined to in-frame rearrangements and falls short of the full clone set. An unresolved V gene accounts for under half of the shortfall where checked; the remainder is of unknown origin. The V and J calls and clone size were taken over from that table, and D and trimming were inferred from the DNA. The sample table shows 60,000 to 75,000 clones, and roughly 80% are seen once. About 24% of the sample lies in the top ten.

The chain is assembled from TRBV4-1 and TRBJ2-7, and the D gene may be TRBD2, 6 bases matching. The specimen sequenced was PBMCs. This clonotype was obtained from a woman in her thirties in good health and CMV-seropositive. The CDR3 is CASSQGGVPSYEQYF. In nucleotide form, the sequence is TGCGCCAGCAGCCAGGGAGGCGTACCTTCCTACGAGCAGTACTTC.